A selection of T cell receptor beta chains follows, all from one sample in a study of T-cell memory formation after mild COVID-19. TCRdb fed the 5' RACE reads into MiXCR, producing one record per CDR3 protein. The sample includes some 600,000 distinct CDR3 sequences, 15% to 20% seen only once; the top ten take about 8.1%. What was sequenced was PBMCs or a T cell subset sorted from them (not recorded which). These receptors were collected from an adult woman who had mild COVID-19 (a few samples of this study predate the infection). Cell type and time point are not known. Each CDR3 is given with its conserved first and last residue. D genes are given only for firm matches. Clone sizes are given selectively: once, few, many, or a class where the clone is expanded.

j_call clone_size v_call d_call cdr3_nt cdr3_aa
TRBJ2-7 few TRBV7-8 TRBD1 TGTGCCAGCAGCTTAGTGAGACAGGGATTGGGAAGGAGCTCCTACGAGCAGTACTTC CASSLVRQGLGRSSYEQYF
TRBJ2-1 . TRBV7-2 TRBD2 TGTGCCAGCAGTCTAAGCGGGAGTGTCTACAATGAGCAGTTCTTC CASSLSGSVYNEQFF
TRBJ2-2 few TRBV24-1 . TGTGCCACCAGTGACACCGGGACGACGAGCACCGGGGAGCTGTTTTTT CATSDTGTTSTGELFF
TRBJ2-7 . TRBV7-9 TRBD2 TGTGCCAGCAGCTCCCGGACTAGAATCCCAGGCGAGCAGTACTTC CASSSRTRIPGEQYF
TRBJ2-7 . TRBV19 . TGTGCCAGTAGTATAGCTGTAACCTACGAGCAGTACTTC CASSIAVTYEQYF
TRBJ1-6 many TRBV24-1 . TGTGCCACCAGTGGCGGGGGCGCCGATTCACCCCTCCACTTT CATSGGGADSPLHF
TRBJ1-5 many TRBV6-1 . TGTGCCAGCAGTGAAGGACAGGAAGGTCAGCCCCAGCATTTT CASSEGQEGQPQHF
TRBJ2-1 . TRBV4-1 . TGCGCCAGCAGCCACCCTACTCCATACAATGAGCAGTTCTTC CASSHPTPYNEQFF
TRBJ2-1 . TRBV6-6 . TGTGCCAGCAGCCGACCAACCCTGGGCGACAATGAGCAGTTCTTC CASSRPTLGDNEQFF
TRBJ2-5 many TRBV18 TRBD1 TGTGCCAGCTCACCCCGGGACAGCAACCAAGAGACCCAGTACTTC CASSPRDSNQETQYF
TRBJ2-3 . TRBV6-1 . TGTGCCAGCCGACGGGACATGGGTACGCAGTATTTT CASRRDMGTQYF
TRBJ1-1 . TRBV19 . TGTGCCAGTAGTATTCTGCAGACTAGCACTGAAGCTTTCTTT CASSILQTSTEAFF
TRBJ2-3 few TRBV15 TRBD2 TGTGCCACCAGCAGAGATCTGGGAGGGTTGGATACGCAGTATTTT CATSRDLGGLDTQYF
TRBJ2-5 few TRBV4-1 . TGCGCCAGCAGCCAAGTTACGGGCGGGGAGACCCAGTACTTC CASSQVTGGETQYF
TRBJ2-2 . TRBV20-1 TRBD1 TGCAGTGCTAGAGCCAGCCCGGGACAGTCGAACGGGAACACCGGGGAGCTGTTTTTT CSARASPGQSNGNTGELFF
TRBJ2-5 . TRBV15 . TGTGCCACCCGTCCGGGGTACCAAGAGACCCAGTACTTC CATRPGYQETQYF
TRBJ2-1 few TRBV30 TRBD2 TGTGCCTGGAGTCCTCTAGCGGGAGTGTACAATGAGCAGTTCTTC CAWSPLAGVYNEQFF
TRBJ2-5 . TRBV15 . TGTGCCACCAGCAGAGCTCCTAGGGTTGGGGAGACCCAGTACTTC CATSRAPRVGETQYF
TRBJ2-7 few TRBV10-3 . TGTGCCATCAGTGATGGCGGAATATCCTACGAGCAGTACTTC CAISDGGISYEQYF
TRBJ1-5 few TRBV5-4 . TGTGCCAGCAGCTTGGGCCCCACGGATCAGCCCCAGCATTTT CASSLGPTDQPQHF
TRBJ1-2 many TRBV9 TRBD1 TGTGCCAGCAGCACCAGGACAGGGACCTATGGCTACACCTTC CASSTRTGTYGYTF
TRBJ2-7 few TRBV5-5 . TGTGCCAGCAGCTCTTTCCGGCAGGACGAGCAGTACTTC CASSSFRQDEQYF
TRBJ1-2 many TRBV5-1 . TGCGCCAGCAGCTTGGACAGGGCCCGCGGCTACACCTTC CASSLDRARGYTF
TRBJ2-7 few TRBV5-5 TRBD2 TGTGCCAGCAAAGACGCTAGCGGCTACGAGCAGTACTTC CASKDASGYEQYF
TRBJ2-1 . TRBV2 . TGTGCCGGCCACCATGACGGGGTATACAATGAGCAGTTCTTC CAGHHDGVYNEQFF
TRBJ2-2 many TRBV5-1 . TGCGCCAGCAGCTCGCGGGCGCCGAACACCGGGGAGCTGTTTTTT CASSSRAPNTGELFF